The present TCR beta chain was sequenced within a study of cytomegalovirus exposure and HLA in healthy donors (dated by TCRdb to 2016 to 2017). With regard to the full study: In an earlier analysis of some 550 of the donors, 276 Gb of sequence data and 90 million to 130 million unique TCR beta sequences from about 180 million T cells were reported. The T cell repertoires of several hundred subjects were profiled by immunosequencing and related to cytomegalovirus serostatus. Roughly 290 gigabases of sequencing data and 91 million or so unique TCR sequences made up an early release that covered several hundred HLA-typed donors. About five DR-DQ haplotypes were handled as single units for association and clustering because linkage in the cohort was strong. The number of donors typed differed by locus, with roughly 629-640 for A, B, C, DRB1 and DQB1, 522 for DQA1, 606 for DPA1, and about 450 for DPB1. Among almost 400 genotyped donors of the cohort, an average of approximately 240,000 unique TCR beta nucleotide sequences were sequenced per donor, around 20% of them non-productive. Donor age, sex, ethnicity and CMV serostatus were compiled together with the repertoire data. Of the approximately 400 genotyped donors, 65% to 90% were placed in the genetic ancestry cluster associated with self-reported Caucasian donors. A later genetic analysis took genome-wide SNP genotypes for about three fifths of the 666 donors and used that subset as a discovery cohort. HLA typing included class I and class II loci at four-digit resolution. Every repertoire in the discovery cohort had been generated on one and the same sequencing platform. The study combined high-throughput TCR immunosequencing, statistical association of individual TCRs with disease status, and machine learning to predict cytomegalovirus infection status. An earlier analysis of fewer than 750 of the donors used high-throughput TCR beta sequencing to judge whether each TCR beta V gene segment behaved as functional or pseudogenic. Along with the roughly 610-subject first cohort, a separate validation cohort of over a hundred different subjects was used. The later analysis used no new phenotypic data to find candidate immune exposures, relying instead on TCR beta sequences and their occurrence across donors. The study was designed to test whether signatures of past pathogen exposure could be identified by cataloging public T cell receptors. A later analysis re-examined previously published TCR beta repertoires from roughly 720 donors and added high-resolution HLA genotyping to investigate patterns of TCR occurrence. Results and caveats for the whole study, not just this receptor: A further reported finding was that TCR beta sequences accurately predicted the HLA-A and HLA-B alleles for most subjects in the first cohort. Cytomegalovirus status was reported to be diagnosed by the classifier with high specificity and sensitivity in both the original and validation cohorts. Compared with equally common non-associated chains, HLA-associated TCR beta chains in a later analysis were more clonally expanded and had lower generation probabilities. In a later analysis, several top co-occurrence clusters were reported to appear linked to parvovirus B19, influenza, CMV and Epstein-Barr virus. A later analysis found that TCR association rates varied across HLA loci, with DRB1 alleles showing the most associated TCRs and HLA-C alleles the fewest. A later genetic analysis reported fewer N-insertions in productive TCRs among donors in an Asian-associated ancestry cluster than the roughly 700-donor mean. While some public TCRs were present in many individuals, most TCR sequences turned up only very rarely across donors. A few of the identified cytomegalovirus-associated TCR beta chains were confirmed in vitro to be specific for cytomegalovirus antigens. Correlated functional status among segregating V segments might reflect linkage disequilibrium, but an unknown experimental factor could not be ruled out. The authors suggested that the approach could potentially be extended to other disease states and immunological phenotypes. When HLA alleles, especially DR and DQ, strongly co-occurred, TCR associations were difficult to assign to individual alleles. Sequencing depth was assumed to be roughly uniform across donors in the presence/absence analyses, though that assumption may not hold. The earlier analysis of approximately 560 of the donors excluded some 16 rarely observed V segments, including chromosome 9 orphons, because counts were too low. Some IMGT-functional V segments, including TRBV6-2 and TRBV6-3, could not be told apart with the 87-base-pair reads, so those segments were excluded. According to a later analysis, most CMV-associated TCR beta chains appeared to be HLA-restricted, and the HLA associations seemed to be driven largely by CMV exposure. Only TCR beta chains were sequenced in this cohort, and the absence of alpha or paired-chain data limited detectable features. A cluster of highly shared sequence variants was judged likely to be a technical artifact of the sequencing pipeline. CMV serostatus was the only immune exposure information available for the cohort. Because HLA typing was missing for some donors at each locus, association tests included only the typed subset. A later genetic analysis associated a missense DCLRE1C variant with V-gene and J-gene trimming of TCR beta chains, and an independent cohort replicated the association. In an earlier analysis of about 550 of the donors, most TCR beta V segments were observed in productive rearrangements about 90% or about 30% of the time, broadly matching IMGT annotations. The study listed 150 to 200 TCR beta chains as associated with cytomegalovirus. At a false discovery rate of 0.05, a later analysis linked roughly 17,000 TCR beta sequences to specific HLA alleles.

Receptor amplification or capture employed the immunoSEQ multiplex PCR assay. For the multiplex PCR, a mixture combining 60 forward primers for TCR Vbeta segments and 13 reverse primers for TCR Jbeta segments was used. Amplification of the CDR3 region of rearranged TCR beta genes was performed with a multiplex PCR assay on genomic DNA. The Illumina HiSeq System was used to sequence the amplified TCR beta libraries as 87-base-pair reads. The source study handled its data this way. A later analysis tallied around 87 million unique TCR beta chains across the approximately 670 repertoires, and about 10 million of those chains were shared by two or more donors. Raw reads were error-corrected and collapsed into unique sequences by a nearest-neighbor algorithm in which closely related sequences were merged to remove PCR and sequencing errors. CDR3 sequences were aligned to IMGT reference sequences to assign V, D and J gene segments. Each retained sequence needed at least a six-nucleotide match to both a V gene segment and a J gene segment. Rearrangements were called productive when the CDR3 lacked stop codons and stayed in frame with V and J; all others were non-productive. Following IMGT convention, CDR3 was defined as the stretch from the second conserved V-encoded cysteine to the conserved J-encoded phenylalanine. Sequences without an unambiguous match to a single V gene segment were excluded from the earlier analysis of several hundred of the donors. An earlier analysis of 587 of the donors called V segments functional above 56.7% productive rearrangements and segregating when the between-donor standard deviation exceeded 5%. To diagnose cytomegalovirus status from the catalog of TCR beta chain sequences, a statistical classification framework was built. V and J gene assignment, in a later analysis, came from comparing TCR nucleotide sequences with IMGT/GENE-DB human TR gene sequences. The TCRdist pipeline was used in a later analysis to assign CDR3 sequences and most-parsimonious VDJ recombination scenarios. In a later analysis, each TCR beta chain was defined by its CDR3 amino acid sequence together with its V-gene family, and reads lacking a unique V-gene family were excluded. In a later analysis, around 600 highly shared, low-generation-probability nucleotide sequences were removed to address suspected cross-contamination and a sequencing artifact. A later analysis calculated a clonal expansion index for each public chain from normalized within-repertoire ranks of inferred template counts. Generation probabilities in a later analysis came from a VDJ recombination model fitted to out-of-frame rearrangements, and those results were checked against IGoR. In a later analysis, TCR-TCR, TCR-HLA and TCR-CMV co-occurrence was scored with hypergeometric tests, and a repertoire-size bias correction was applied to TCR pairs. A later analysis estimated false discovery rates by permuting HLA or CMV assignments 20 times. In a later analysis, co-occurring TCRs were grouped using DBSCAN, and TCRdist sequence similarity was added for clustering within HLA-allele-positive subsets. Co-occurrence clustering excluded repertoires with fewer than 30,000 or more than 120,000 public chains, plus five with anomalous nucleotide sharing. Imported from immuneACCESS, the table was reduced by TCRdb to in-frame sequences with V and J called. These copies leave out some clones; in studies compared against another copy, an unresolved V gene accounts for under half, and the cause of the remainder is not known. That table gives V, J and clone size, and the DNA gave D and trimming. The sample table shows approximately 130,000 clones, and 81% are seen once. Together, the top ten hold around 0.7% of the sample.

The germline V gene (reference sequence) yields LNHDA for CDR1 and SQIVND for CDR2. From the cysteine up to the phenylalanine, the CDR3 has a length of 14 residues. CDR3 DNA is the only sequence kept; it has 42 bases, read in frame from the first base. V lost 6 bases and J lost 5 bases; the stretch between them is 16 bases long. This clone was seen only once. Its antigen is not yet known. It has no much larger one-base neighbor in the sample; base qualities were not kept. The cohort was made up of about 610 healthy bone marrow donors. At the time of sampling, every cohort member was nominally healthy, though immune exposures that went unrecorded were likely present. The donor was CMV seronegative and belonged to the group of around 350 seronegative cohort members. Every donor gave a peripheral blood sample, and the peripheral blood mononuclear cells from that sample were used for TCR beta sequencing. The Qiagen DNeasy Blood Extraction Kit was used to extract genomic DNA from the blood cell samples.

The sequence is built from TRBV19 and TRBJ1-1; the D region possibly corresponds to TRBD1 (6 bases align). This clonotype was sampled from a man in his late teens or twenties in good health and CMV-seronegative. The sequenced sample was PBMCs. Read as DNA, the sequence is TGTGCCAGTAGGGGGGGGGCGAAAGTTACTGAAGCTTTCTTT. Its amino acids are CASRGGAKVTEAFF.